This T cell receptor beta chain appears in the sequencing data of a study of CD8 T cells in Susac syndrome (dated by TCRdb to the late 2010s). Notes on the research overall: Among the Susac syndrome patients who were sequenced, clinically active disease was present in more than 5 and clinical remission was observed in about eight. Susac syndrome patients were therapy-naive, on corticosteroids (some also receiving IVIg), or on IVIg alone at blood withdrawal. Whether CD8+ T cell activation and differentiation in Susac syndrome was antigen driven was tested using repertoire sequencing. The study compared CD8+ T cell repertoire clonality among eleven to twelve healthy donors, some 14 Susac syndrome patients and 15 or so multiple sclerosis patients. What the authors observed across the whole study: Clonal expansion was observed in Susac syndrome CD8+ repertoires, with the highest expansion in CD8+ TEMRA cells and greater expansion in clinically active than in remitting patients. Sixteen Susac-specific public clones were identified in the total CD8+ repertoire, and about 5 Susac-specific public clones were identified in the CD8+ TEMRA repertoire. The number of individuals in the TCR sequencing and HLA analysis was recognized as being relatively small.

RNA was extracted using the RNeasy kit, and about 0.5 to 1 ug of the RNA was reverse transcribed with random hexamers. TCR beta CDR3 regions were amplified with the immunoSEQ multiplex PCR assay covering 54 Vbeta and 13 Jbeta segments. Bias from PCR amplification was corrected by using a synthetic template baseline for primer optimization and for computational correction. Per the original workflow: Only productive sequences were kept, with reads annotated to V, D and J genes according to IMGT and analyzed in immunoSEQ Analyzer. Clonality was calculated as one minus the Shannon entropy normalized by log2 of the number of productive unique sequences. Public and private clones were assessed among the 100 most prevalent clones of each patient and control. Susac-specific clones were defined as absent from healthy and MS cohorts, around 1,000 published viral clones and other ImmuneACCESS disease sequences. Starting from the raw public reads, TCRdb applied fastp trimming at Q25, assembled clones with MiXCR and retained in-frame beta chains. Identical CDR3 protein sequences are pooled into one entry, listed with their most common genes and DNA. What appears here as the V and J calls and clone size reflects TCRdb's work, not the paper's. This sample holds about 100,000 distinct CDR3 sequences; about 96% were observed only once. The leading ten clones occupy 0.3% of the sample.

The germline V gene yields MNHEY for CDR1 and SVGEGT for CDR2. V lost 5 bases and J lost 5 bases; the stretch between them is 7 bases long. Including cysteine and phenylalanine, the CDR3 has 12 amino acids. The read is trimmed to its CDR3 DNA, 36 bases read in frame from base 1. High-throughput TCR beta sequencing profiled peripheral blood CD8+ and CD4+ T cells from healthy donors, Susac syndrome patients and multiple sclerosis patients. The Susac syndrome patients fulfilled recently defined diagnostic criteria for either definite or probable disease. Bulk CD8+ and CD4+ T cells were purified magnetically by negative isolation, whereas CD8+ TEMRA cells were enriched by FACS. Blood was drawn into EDTA tubes, processed within 24 hours, and PBMCs were isolated by density gradient centrifugation. PBMCs intended for TCR sequencing were cryopreserved in liquid nitrogen and were subsequently thawed in a 37 degrees C water bath. The sorted or isolated CD4+, CD8+ and CD8+ TEMRA cells reached a purity of at least 90%.

With respect to this clonotype: The target of this receptor is not known. The input lacks base qualities; no much larger clone sits a single base away.

The sequence was collected from a human donor with Susac syndrome. Sequences were obtained from CD8+ T cells from PBMCs. The sequence joins TRBV6-2 or TRBV6-3 to TRBJ2-1, with no confident D gene call. The CDR3 region: CASSPTDNEQFF. In nucleotides, the sequence is TGTGCCAGCAGTCCGACGGACAATGAGCAGTTCTTC.